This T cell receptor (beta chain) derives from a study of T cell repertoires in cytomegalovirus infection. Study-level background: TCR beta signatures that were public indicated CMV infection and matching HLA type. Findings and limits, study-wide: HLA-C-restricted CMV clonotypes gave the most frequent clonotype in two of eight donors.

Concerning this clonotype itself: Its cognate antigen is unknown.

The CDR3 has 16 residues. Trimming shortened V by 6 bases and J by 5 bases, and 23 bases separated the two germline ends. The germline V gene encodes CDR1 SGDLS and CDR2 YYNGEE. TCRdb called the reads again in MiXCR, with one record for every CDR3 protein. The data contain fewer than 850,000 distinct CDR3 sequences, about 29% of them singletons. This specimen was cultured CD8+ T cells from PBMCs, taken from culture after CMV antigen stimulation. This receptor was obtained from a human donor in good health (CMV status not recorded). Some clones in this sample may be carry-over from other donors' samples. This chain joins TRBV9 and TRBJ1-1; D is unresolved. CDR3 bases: TGTGCCAGCACACCCACCGGTGGTCGGGGTACGACTGAAGCTTTCTTT. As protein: CASTPTGGRGTTEAFF.